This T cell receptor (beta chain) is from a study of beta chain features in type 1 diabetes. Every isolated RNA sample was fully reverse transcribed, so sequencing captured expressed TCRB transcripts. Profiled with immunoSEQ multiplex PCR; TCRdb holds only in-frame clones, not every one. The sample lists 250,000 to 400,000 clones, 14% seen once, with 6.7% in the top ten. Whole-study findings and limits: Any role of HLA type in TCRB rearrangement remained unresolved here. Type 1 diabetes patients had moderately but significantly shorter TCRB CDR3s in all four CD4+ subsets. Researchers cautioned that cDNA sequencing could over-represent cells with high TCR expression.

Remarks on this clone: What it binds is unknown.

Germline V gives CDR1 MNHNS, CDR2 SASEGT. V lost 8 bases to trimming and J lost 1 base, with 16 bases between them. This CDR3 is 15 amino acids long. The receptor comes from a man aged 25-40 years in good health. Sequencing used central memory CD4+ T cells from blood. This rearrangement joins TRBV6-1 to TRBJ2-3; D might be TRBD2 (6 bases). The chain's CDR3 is CASSDRWGGTDTQYF. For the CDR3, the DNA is TGTGCCAGCTCAGACCGGTGGGGGGGCACAGATACGCAGTATTTT.